Shown below are 18 T cell receptor beta chains from a single sample sequenced in a study of blood T cell repertoires in COVID-19. Only in-frame clones appear in the TCRdb table, and some are missing; sequencing was by immunoSEQ multiplex PCR. The profile covers 130,000 or so clones, with 84% appearing a single time and 1.1% to 1.5% taken by the ten largest. Sequencing was done on a sample of peripheral blood. The receptors stem from a man in his 60s with acute or convalescent COVID-19.

The rearrangement links TRBV11-3 to TRBJ2-1; the D gene is possibly TRBD2 (6 bases). V was clipped by 3 bases and J by 4 bases, with 10 bases between them. This CDR3 comprises 14 residues. Per germline, CDR1 SGHNT and CDR2 YENEEA. CDR3 amino acids: CASSLRDQYNEQFF. The CDR3, as DNA: TGTGCCAGCAGCTTGCGGGACCAGTACAATGAGCAGTTCTTC.

The chain uses TRBV27 and TRBJ2-1, with 13 bases aligning to TRBD2. Trimming removed 5 bases from V and 5 bases from J; junction bases left unmatched: 9. CDR1 MNHEY and CDR2 SMNVEV come from the germline V gene (reference sequence). The CDR3 has 17 residues. The chain's CDR3 is CASSHGLAGAENNEQFF. CDR3 DNA sequence: TGTGCCAGCAGTCACGGACTAGCGGGGGCCGAGAACAATGAGCAGTTCTTC.

V is TRBV19 and J is TRBJ2-2, with 7 positions matching TRBD1. The germline V gene has CDR1 LNHDA and CDR2 SQIVND (reference sequence). CDR3 length: 17 residues. After removal of 4 bases from V and 3 bases from J, the junction contained 11 bases not matched to a gene. DNA for the CDR3: TGTGCCAGTAGTAGACCGAGCAGACAGGGAGACACCGGGGAGCTGTTTTTT. The encoded protein is CASSRPSRQGDTGELFF.

The chain links TRBV2 to TRBJ2-3, with 9 nucleotides matching TRBD2. V shed 8 bases, J shed 0 bases, and the junction held 12 bases outside the gene matches. CDR1 SNHLY and CDR2 FYNNEI come from the germline V gene. The length of the CDR3 is 17 residues. The CDR3 DNA is TGTGCCAGCTCGACTAGCGGTCGTTCAGGGAGCACAGATACGCAGTATTTT. Its protein product is CASSTSGRSGSTDTQYF. The entire variable domain, with the rest obtained from reference TRBV2 and TRBJ2-3, is as follows: EPEVTQTPSHQVTQMGQEVILRCVPISNHLYFYWYRQILGQKVEFLVSFYNNEISEKSEIFDDQFSVERPDGSNFTLKIRSTKLEDSAMYFCASSTSGRSGSTDTQYFGPGTRLTVL.

The chain uses TRBV9 and TRBJ2-2; 7 bases fit TRBD1. This CDR3 region has 17 residues. J lost 0 bases, V lost 4 bases, and 9 bases had no gene match. CDR1 and CDR2 (germline): SGDLS, YYNGEE. CDR3 nucleotide sequence: TGTGCCAGCAGCACCTACAGGGGACCCGCGAACACCGGGGAGCTGTTTTTT. It is translated as CASSTYRGPANTGELFF.

The chain employs TRBV24-1 and TRBJ2-7, with D possibly TRBD2 on 5 matching bases. The CDR3 is made up of 12 amino acids. Germline values: CDR1 KGHDR, CDR2 SFDVKD. V shed 1 base and J shed 7 bases, with 7 bases lying between them. The CDR3 sequence: CATSDLRGEQYF. The CDR3, as DNA: TGTGCCACCAGTGATTTACGGGGAGAGCAGTACTTC.

This clone was observed a few times. The genes are TRBV12-3 or TRBV12-4 and TRBJ1-4, with 12 nucleotides matching TRBD1. V shed 5 bases and J 11 bases; nucleotides not matched to a gene: 3. The CDR3 has 13 amino acids. This chain's CDR3 is CASSLGQGAKLFF. CDR3 nucleotides: TGTGCCAGCAGTCTGGGACAGGGGGCGAAACTGTTTTTT.

The V and J genes are TRBV12-3 or TRBV12-4 and TRBJ1-4; 9 nucleotides match TRBD1. The ends lost 6 bases at V and 11 bases at J; junction bases unmatched: 7. The CDR3 is made up of 13 amino acids. The DNA for the CDR3 is TGTGCCAGCAGCCTCGGTGGACAGGGGAAACTGTTTTTT. This sequence encodes CASSLGGQGKLFF.

This rearrangement joins TRBV18 to TRBJ1-4; 7 nucleotides align to TRBD1. This CDR3 spans 14 amino acids. The germline CDR1 and CDR2 sequences are KGHSH and LQKENI. After removal of 6 bases from V and 0 bases from J, the junction contained 1 base not matched to a gene. The CDR3 loop reads CASSGTATNEKLFF. CDR3 nucleotide sequence: TGTGCCAGCTCGGGGACAGCAACTAATGAAAAACTGTTTTTT.

The V gene is TRBV5-3, the J gene TRBJ2-2, with D perhaps matching TRBD1 (5 bases). TRBV5-3 is an ORF, with its function uncertain. The CDR3 totals 14 residues. V dropped 2 bases and J dropped 6 bases, with 11 bases sitting between them. The CDR3 here is CARSFSRGPGELFF. The CDR3 region has the DNA TGTGCCAGAAGCTTTTCTAGGGGCCCCGGGGAGCTGTTTTTT.

The chain has TRBV27 and TRBJ2-7; maybe TRBD1 (6 bases). The germline CDR1 and CDR2 sequences are MNHEY and SMNVEV (reference sequence). Trimming took 7 bases from V and 7 from J, leaving 23 bases between them. This CDR3 spans 15 amino acids. The CDR3: CASTARGAKGEEQYF. The DNA for the CDR3 is TGTGCCAGCACAGCTCGAGGGGCTAAGGGGGAAGAGCAGTACTTC.

The chain couples TRBV14 to TRBJ1-1; D is uncertain. V lost 0 bases and J 10 bases, leaving 15 bases between the germline ends. The CDR3 is made up of 14 amino acids. The germline CDR1 and CDR2 sequences are SGHDN and FVKESK. The CDR3 DNA reads as TGTGCCAGCAGCCAAGAATCGGGCGGGTTCGGAGCTTTCTTT. Protein product: CASSQESGGFGAFF.

The V and J genes are TRBV5-1 and TRBJ1-2; D is unresolved. Per germline, CDR1 SGHRS and CDR2 YFSETQ. The CDR3 has 14 residues. The V and J ends lost 0 bases and 7 bases respectively, with 13 bases between them. CDR3 protein: CASSLDGLDRGYTF. CDR3 nucleotide sequence: TGCGCCAGCAGCTTGGATGGTTTAGATCGTGGCTACACCTTC.

The chain recombines TRBV4-1 with TRBJ2-3; 7 positions agree with TRBD2. CDR3 length: 15 residues. J lost 3 bases, V lost 4 bases, and 7 bases had no gene match. Germline V gene data show CDR1 as MGHRA and CDR2 as YSYEKL. The CDR3 DNA sequence: TGCGCCAGCAGCCTTGGGGACTACCCGACAGATACGCAGTATTTT. Its translation is CASSLGDYPTDTQYF.

The rearrangement links TRBV20-1 to TRBJ2-5; D is ambiguous. Deletions cut 3 bases from V and 5 bases from J, with 7 bases between. The germline gives CDR1 DFQATT, CDR2 SNEGSKA (reference sequence). This CDR3 is 11 amino acids long. The CDR3 DNA is TGCAGTGCTAGGTTCGGGGAGACCCAGTACTTC. This encodes CSARFGETQYF.

This clone was seen just once. The V and J genes are TRBV6-6 and TRBJ1-5; the match to TRBD1 covers 7 bases. The CDR3 has 16 residues. The junction had 4 bases not matched to a gene; V was cut back by 2 bases and J by 0 bases. Germline CDR1 is MNHNY and CDR2 is SVGAGI (reference sequence). CDR3 protein: CASSYPRQGSNQPQHF. In DNA form, the CDR3 reads TGTGCCAGCAGTTACCCTCGACAGGGTAGCAATCAGCCCCAGCATTTT.

The chain employs TRBV5-6 and TRBJ1-5, with 9 bases lining up with TRBD1. The CDR3 extends over 15 amino acids. Per germline, CDR1 SGHDT and CDR2 YYEEEE. The V gene end was trimmed by 4 bases and the J gene end by 4 bases; junction bases not matched to a gene: 6. This CDR3 reads CASSRDRGSNQPQHF. In DNA form, the CDR3 reads TGTGCCAGCAGCCGTGACAGGGGGTCAAATCAGCCCCAGCATTTT.

The J gene is TRBJ2-1, the V gene TRBV5-3; TRBD2 agrees at 9 bases. TRBV5-3 counts as an open reading frame of uncertain function. This CDR3 contains 14 residues. The ends lost 3 bases at V and 8 bases at J; junction bases unmatched: 6. CDR3 bases: TGTGCCAGAAGCTCCTTAGCGGGAGAGGATGAGCAGTTCTTC. Encoded protein: CARSSLAGEDEQFF.